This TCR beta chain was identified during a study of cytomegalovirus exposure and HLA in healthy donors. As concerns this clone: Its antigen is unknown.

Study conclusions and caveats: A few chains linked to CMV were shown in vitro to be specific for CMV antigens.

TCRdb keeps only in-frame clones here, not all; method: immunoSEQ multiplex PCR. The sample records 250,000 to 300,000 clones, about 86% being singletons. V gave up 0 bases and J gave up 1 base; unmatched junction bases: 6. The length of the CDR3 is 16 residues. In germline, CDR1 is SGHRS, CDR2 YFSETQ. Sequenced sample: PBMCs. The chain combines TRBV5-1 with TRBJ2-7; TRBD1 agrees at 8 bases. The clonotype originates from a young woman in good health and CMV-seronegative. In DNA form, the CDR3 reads TGCGCCAGCAGCTTGGCATTGGACAGGGTTTCCTACGAGCAGTACTTC. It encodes CASSLALDRVSYEQYF.